This TCR beta chain comes out of a study of memory CD4+ T cells and cytomegalovirus serostatus. The count of this clone is one. Its antigen is still unknown. Single viable CD3+CD4+CD8-CD45RO+ cells were sorted as the memory CD4+ T cells. Donors' CMV status reflects serum IgG against pp150, pp28, p38, p52. Profiled with immunoSEQ multiplex PCR; TCRdb holds only in-frame clones, not every one. The data contain some 60,000 clones, about 80% of them singletons. Study-wide findings and caveats: About two fifths of the roughly 160 known CMV-associated TCRbeta sequences appeared in CD4+ memory.

The CDR3 is made up of 16 amino acids. Looked up from germline, CDR1 is SGHAT and CDR2 is FQNNGV. V shed 5 bases and J 9 bases; nucleotides not matched to a gene: 12. Sequenced: memory CD4+ T cells from blood. The J gene is TRBJ2-4, the V gene TRBV11-2; 11 nucleotides agree with TRBD2. This TCR was recovered from an adult in good health and CMV-seropositive. CDR3 DNA: TGTGCCAGCAGCCCCTATACTAGCGGGAGAGGTTTCATTCAGTACTTC. Translating it yields CASSPYTSGRGFIQYF.